A single sample gave rise to the 9 T cell receptor beta chains below, sequenced in a study of blood T cell repertoires in COVID-19 (TCRdb year 2020). Receptor amplification or capture employed the immunoSEQ multiplex PCR assay. Entries here come from immuneACCESS through TCRdb and include only in-frame sequences with V and J called. Some clones fail to appear in such tables; in the studies checked, an unresolved V gene covers under half of the shortfall, and the cause of the remainder is unknown. Recorded for this sample are 140,000 or so clones; around nine tenths of them occurred a single time. The top ten constitute 5.4% of the sample. The sample consisted of peripheral blood. The receptors here all came from a human donor in a cohort sampled during active COVID-19.

The chain has TRBV7-9 and TRBJ2-1, with D unclear. This CDR3 region has 13 residues. V lost 1 base to trimming and J lost 3 bases, with 4 bases between them. CDR1 SEHNR and CDR2 FQNEAQ come from the germline V gene (reference sequence). The CDR3 sequence: CASSLGHYNEQFF. CDR3 coding DNA: TGTGCCAGCAGCTTAGGGCACTACAATGAGCAGTTCTTC.

The chain combines TRBV9 with TRBJ2-2; 7 nucleotides agree with TRBD1. This CDR3 spans 13 amino acids. Trimming took 4 bases from V and 6 from J; bases not matched to a gene: 3. CDR1 SGDLS and CDR2 YYNGEE come from the germline V gene. Here the CDR3 reads CASSIQGSGELFF. The CDR3 DNA reads as TGTGCCAGCAGCATACAGGGGTCCGGGGAGCTGTTTTTT.

The genes are TRBV7-9 and TRBJ2-1; 8 positions match TRBD2. J was trimmed by 7 bases and V by 1 base; bases with no gene match: 9. This CDR3 is 16 amino acids long. Per germline, CDR1 SEHNR and CDR2 FQNEAQ (reference sequence). CDR3 sequence: CASSLGSGTRLNEQFF. DNA of the CDR3: TGTGCCAGCAGCTTAGGTTCCGGGACTAGGCTTAATGAGCAGTTCTTC.

Only one count was recorded for this clone. The chain carries TRBV5-4 and TRBJ2-6; D possibly corresponds to TRBD1 (6 bases). This CDR3 has 16 residues. Germline loops: CDR1 SGHNT, CDR2 YYREEE (reference sequence). V was shortened by 4 bases and J by 0 bases, with 11 bases between the two germline ends. In DNA, the CDR3 is TGTGCCAGCAGCGTCGGACAGCCCTCTGGGGCCAACGTCCTGACTTTC. Amino acid sequence: CASSVGQPSGANVLTF.

This chain connects TRBV3-1 (or the pseudogene TRBV3-2) to TRBJ1-6, with 7 bases matching TRBD1. Per the germline V gene, CDR1 is LGHDT and CDR2 is YNNKEL (reference sequence). The CDR3 sequence is 15 residues long. J was trimmed by 4 bases and V by 6 bases; bases with no gene match: 6. The CDR3 bases are TGTGCCAGCAGGGGGGACAGCGCTTATAATTCACCCCTCCACTTT. Protein product: CASRGDSAYNSPLHF.

The chain is built from TRBV11-2 and TRBJ1-6; weak D call: TRBD1 (5 bases). The germline V gene encodes CDR1 SGHAT and CDR2 FQNNGV. The CDR3 runs 16 residues. The V and J ends lost 5 bases and 3 bases respectively, with 14 bases between them. The CDR3 coding sequence is TGTGCCAGCAGCCAATCCGGGACTGTCTATAATTCACCCCTCCACTTT. Translation: CASSQSGTVYNSPLHF.

The CDR3 nucleotides are TGCGCCAGCAGCTTGGGGGACACATTCTCTGGAAACACCATATATTTT. Encoded protein: CASSLGDTFSGNTIYF. The chain combines TRBV5-1 with TRBJ1-3, with D tentatively TRBD1 (6 bases). The CDR3 extends over 16 amino acids. Germline CDR1 and CDR2: SGHRS and YFSETQ. Trimming pared 0 bases from V and 0 bases from J, leaving 10 bases between.

The chain is built from TRBV7-9 and TRBJ1-3, with D perhaps matching TRBD1 (6 bases). V was pared by 2 bases and J by 0 bases, with 17 bases between. Germline values: CDR1 SEHNR, CDR2 FQNEAQ (reference sequence). CDR3 length: 18 residues. The CDR3 loop reads CASSLPIYGQFSGNTIYF. The CDR3 DNA is TGTGCCAGCAGCTTACCGATTTATGGACAGTTCTCTGGAAACACCATATATTTT.

J is TRBJ1-5 and V is TRBV9; D remains unclear. The CDR3 is made up of 14 amino acids. Trimming stripped 7 bases from V and 6 bases from J, with 17 bases between. The germline V gene has CDR1 SGDLS and CDR2 YYNGEE. The CDR3 is CASSPALSGQPQHF. CDR3 bases: TGTGCCAGCTCCCCGGCATTGTCAGGTCAGCCCCAGCATTTT.